Reported below is one T cell receptor (beta chain). Antigen: not known. The data are from a study of response to subunit inactivated influenza vaccine. Study outcomes and limitations: New T cells are recruited in small numbers by each seasonal influenza vaccination, according to the authors' suggestion.

V lost 2 bases to trimming and J lost 0 bases, with 10 bases between them. The CDR3 contains 15 residues. Germline V CDR1 and CDR2: KGHSY, FQNENV. A single record per CDR3 protein comes from TCRdb applying MiXCR to the RT-PCR reads. The sample yields approximately 700,000 distinct CDR3 sequences, more than 11% seen once. This receptor was obtained from a man in his fifties who received an inactivated influenza vaccine. J is TRBJ1-1 and V is TRBV16; D is unresolved. The sample here was PBMCs from blood, taken roughly 2 weeks before vaccination. The DNA for the CDR3 is TGTGCCAGCAGCCAAGTAGGGTTAATGAACACTGAAGCTTTCTTT. Its translation: CASSQVGLMNTEAFF. The variable domain in full, with the rest retrieved from reference TRBV16 and TRBJ1-1, is GEEVAQTPKHLVRGEGQKAKLYCAPIKGHSYVFWYQQVLKNEFKFLISFQNENVFDETGMPKERFSAKCLPNSPCSLEIQATKLEDSAVYFCASSQVGLMNTEAFFGQGTRLTVV.